The 16 T cell receptor beta chains below all came from one sample that was sequenced in a study of T cell repertoires in cytomegalovirus infection. TCRdb re-called the reads with MiXCR, one entry per CDR3 protein. Here the sample spans more than 65,000 distinct CDR3 sequences, about 44% being singletons. Their antigens are not known. The sample consisted of CD8+ T cells from cultured PBMCs, taken from culture after CMV antigen stimulation. The source of these receptors is a human donor in good health (CMV status not recorded). Some clones in this sample may be carry-over from other donors' samples.

V usage is TRBV7-9 and J usage is TRBJ2-3; the D gene could be TRBD1 or TRBD2 (5 bases each). The germline V gene encodes CDR1 SEHNR and CDR2 FQNEAQ (reference sequence). CDR3 length: 15 amino acids. V shed 5 bases and J shed 2 bases, with 14 bases lying between them. The CDR3 nucleotides read TGTGCCAGCAGCCCCGAGATGGGGGTCACAGATACGCAGTATTTT. Its protein product is CASSPEMGVTDTQYF.

This sequence joins TRBV4-2 and TRBJ2-5, with D unclear. CDR3 length equals 12 residues. CDR1 is LGHNA and CDR2 is YNFKEQ in the germline V gene. The ends were cut back, 3 bases at V and 5 bases at J, with 7 bases in the middle. CDR3: CASSQGGETQYF. The CDR3 coding sequence is TGTGCCAGCAGCCAGGGTGGGGAGACCCAGTACTTC.

The table lists this clonotype with a few counts. The V call is TRBV4-1, the J call TRBJ2-6, with 8 bases matching TRBD2. J was trimmed by 0 bases and V by 0 bases; bases with no gene match: 7. CDR3 length: 19 amino acids. CDR1 and CDR2 (germline): MGHRA, YSYEKL. The CDR3 bases are TGCGCCAGCAGCCAAGATTCCCTAGCGGGCCTCTCTGGGGCCAACGTCCTGACTTTC. Encoded protein: CASSQDSLAGLSGANVLTF.

About this clonotype itself: Germline and junction disagree at one end, which may indicate a read error. V is TRBV28 and J is TRBJ2-1; 7 nucleotides match TRBD1. The CDR3 extends over 12 amino acids. Germline V gives CDR1 MDHEN, CDR2 SYDVKM. CDR3 nucleotide sequence: TGTGACAGCAGTTCCGGGACAGAGCGGCAGATCTTC. This gives the protein CDSSSGTERQIF.

This clonotype was found a few times. The chain employs TRBV4-1 and TRBJ1-1; 7 bases are a match to TRBD1. V lost 1 base to trimming and J lost 2 bases; unmatched junction nucleotides: 4. There are 15 residues in the CDR3. Germline V lookup: CDR1 MGHRA, CDR2 YSYEKL. The DNA of the CDR3 is TGCGCCAGCAGCCAAGCGGGACAGCTCAACACTGAAGCTTTCTTT. Amino acid sequence: CASSQAGQLNTEAFF.

This chain links TRBV5-6 with TRBJ2-1, with D tentatively TRBD1 or TRBD2 (5 bases each). Germline values: CDR1 SGHDT, CDR2 YYEEEE. V was pared by 4 bases and J by 8 bases, with 13 bases between. The CDR3 sequence is 13 residues long. CDR3: CASSPPRDHEQFF. The CDR3 nucleotides read TGTGCCAGCAGCCCGCCCCGGGACCATGAGCAGTTCTTC.

In its sample, this clonotype was seen a few times. The chain couples TRBV7-9 to TRBJ2-2; 12 bases are shared with TRBD2. J lost 0 bases, V lost 5 bases, and 4 bases had no gene match. CDR1 SEHNR and CDR2 FQNEAQ come from the germline V gene (reference sequence). This CDR3 comprises 17 residues. The chain's CDR3 is CASSTGLAGANTGELFF. The CDR3, as DNA: TGTGCCAGCAGCACGGGACTAGCGGGTGCGAACACCGGGGAGCTGTTTTTT. Full variable domain (remainder filled in from reference TRBV7-9 and TRBJ2-2): DTGVSQNPRHKITKRGQNVTFRCDPISEHNRLYWYRQTLGQGPEFLTYFQNEAQLEKSRLLSDRFSAERPKGSFSTLEIQRTEQGDSAMYLCASSTGLAGANTGELFFGEGSRLTVL.

The chain joins TRBV20-1 to TRBJ2-1; D is unresolved. This CDR3 is 14 amino acids long. V gave up 0 bases and J gave up 6 bases, with 12 bases separating them. CDR1 is DFQATT and CDR2 is SNEGSKA in the germline V gene (reference sequence). DNA of the CDR3: TGCAGTGCTAGAGAAGTAGCCTGGCGCAATGAGCAGTTCTTC. Its translation: CSAREVAWRNEQFF.

The chain uses TRBV30 and TRBJ1-2, with 7 bases fitting TRBD1. Germline values: CDR1 GTSNPN, CDR2 SVGIG (reference sequence). The length of the CDR3 is 13 residues. J gave up 7 bases and V 7 bases, and 12 bases lay outside the gene matches. CDR3 bases: TGTGCCTATATTAGTTTCCAGGGGGGTGGCTACACCTTC. Its protein product is CAYISFQGGGYTF. Combining the CDR3 with reference TRBV30 and TRBJ1-2 gives the whole variable domain SQTIHQWPATLVQPVGSPLSLECTVEGTSNPNLYWYRQAAGRGLQLLFYSVGIGQISSEVPQNLSASRPQDRQFILSSKKLLLSDSGFYLCAYISFQGGGYTFGSGTRLTVV.

The chain carries TRBV19 and TRBJ2-7; 7 nucleotides agree with TRBD2. The V segment lost 5 bases and the J segment 9 bases; nucleotides outside the gene matches: 13. Germline V gene sequence: CDR1 LNHDA, CDR2 SQIVND (reference sequence). This CDR3 has 14 amino acids. The chain's CDR3 is CASSQAGAKDVQYF. The CDR3, as DNA: TGTGCCAGTAGTCAGGCGGGAGCAAAAGACGTGCAGTACTTC.

This sequence joins TRBV27 and TRBJ2-7; perhaps TRBD1 as D (5 bases). V lost 3 bases and J lost 4, with 25 bases in between. The CDR3 loop spans 18 amino acids. Germline CDR1 and CDR2: MNHEY and SMNVEV (reference sequence). CDR3 loop: CASSFLATGFPGGYEQYF. CDR3 bases: TGTGCCAGCAGTTTTTTAGCCACAGGTTTCCCCGGTGGGTACGAGCAGTACTTC.

This chain links TRBV5-6 with TRBJ2-1, with 13 positions matching TRBD2. Germline V gene data show CDR1 as SGHDT and CDR2 as YYEEEE. Trimming at V came to 3 bases and at J to 8 bases, leaving 8 bases not matched to a gene. The CDR3 has 16 residues. The CDR3 here is CASSSPRTSGSDEQFF. CDR3 nucleotide sequence: TGTGCCAGCAGCTCCCCACGGACTAGCGGGAGTGATGAGCAGTTCTTC.

J is TRBJ2-2 and V is TRBV6-1; D possibly uses TRBD1 or TRBD2 (5 bases each). The CDR3 has 13 residues. Trimming took 7 bases from V and 3 from J, leaving 9 bases between them. The germline V gene encodes CDR1 MNHNS and CDR2 SASEGT. The CDR3 sequence is CASIGGYTGELFF. CDR3 in DNA: TGTGCCAGCATTGGGGGTTACACCGGGGAGCTGTTTTTT.

This clonotype was seen a handful of times. The chain uses TRBV11-1 and TRBJ2-7; 8 bases are a match to TRBD1. The trim removed 4 bases at V and 3 bases at J, leaving 8 bases unmatched. The CDR3 runs to 15 residues. Germline V gene data show CDR1 as SGHAT and CDR2 as FQDESV (reference sequence). This chain's CDR3 is CASSSGQGPLYEQYF. CDR3 nucleotide sequence: TGTGCCAGCAGCTCAGGACAGGGACCTCTCTACGAGCAGTACTTC.

The CDR3 DNA sequence: TGTGCCAGCACGACGAGTGCCGTGAACACCGGGGAGCTGTTTTTT. This codes for CASTTSAVNTGELFF. The chain recombines TRBV2 with TRBJ2-2; D ambiguous. CDR1 SNHLY and CDR2 FYNNEI come from the germline V gene. The CDR3 contains 15 residues. Trimming stripped 7 bases from V and 1 base from J, with 13 bases between.

The chain combines TRBV20-1 with TRBJ1-1; 8 nucleotides line up with TRBD1. Germline CDR1 and CDR2: DFQATT and SNEGSKA (reference sequence). With 5 bases clipped from V and 8 bases from J, the junction kept 7 bases outside the gene matches. There are 12 residues in the CDR3. CDR3 sequence: CSAEQGEGEAFF. CDR3 in DNA: TGCAGTGCTGAACAGGGGGAAGGGGAAGCTTTCTTT.